One and the same sample provided the 8 T cell receptor beta chains below, sequenced in a study of cytomegalovirus exposure and HLA in healthy donors. Vbeta (60) and Jbeta (13) primers were used in the PCR. Assay: immunoSEQ multiplex PCR; the TCRdb copy retains only in-frame clones and omits some. This sample has approximately 170,000 clones, with around 68% found just once. Sample: PBMCs. The receptors come from a girl between 10 and 17 years old in good health and CMV-seronegative.

V gene TRBV5-4 combines with J gene TRBJ2-7, with D possibly TRBD2 on 6 matching bases. The CDR3 extends over 16 amino acids. The V gene lost 4 bases and the J gene lost 0 bases, with 17 bases spanning the gap. From germline, CDR1 is SGHNT and CDR2 YYREEE (reference sequence). CDR3 DNA sequence: TGTGCCAGCAGCCAACTCAGCGGGTTTAGCTCCTACGAGCAGTACTTC. Residues: CASSQLSGFSSYEQYF.

This clone was seen a single time. V and J are TRBV2 and TRBJ2-7; TRBD2 agrees at 11 bases. Trimming took 3 bases from V and 7 from J; bases not matched to a gene: 8. The germline gives CDR1 SNHLY, CDR2 FYNNEI. The CDR3 consists of 15 residues. CDR3 amino acids: CASSDYSRTSGEQYF. DNA of the CDR3: TGTGCCAGCAGTGATTATAGTAGGACTAGCGGGGAGCAGTACTTC.

The gene calls are TRBV9 and TRBJ1-3; D gene unclear. V lost 0 bases, J lost 6 bases, and 16 bases lay in between. This CDR3 spans 16 amino acids. Germline assignment: CDR1 SGDLS and CDR2 YYNGEE. The CDR3 region has the DNA TGTGCCAGCAGCGTAGATTCCAGGAAAGGACTAAACACCATATATTTT. Protein: CASSVDSRKGLNTIYF. Together with reference TRBV9 and TRBJ1-3, the CDR3 gives the full variable domain: DSGVTQTPKHLITATGQRVTLRCSPRSGDLSVYWYQQSLDQGLQFLIQYYNGEERAKGNILERFSAQQFPDLHSELNLSSLELGDSALYFCASSVDSRKGLNTIYFGEGSWLTVV.

The chain combines TRBV29-1 with TRBJ1-2, with 7 bases fitting TRBD1. Germline V gene sequence: CDR1 SQVTM, CDR2 ANQGSEA. This CDR3 has 15 amino acids. J lost 1 base, V lost 6 bases, and 11 bases had no gene match. CDR3: CSVGPQGRGNYGYTF. DNA of the CDR3: TGCAGCGTGGGGCCACAGGGGCGAGGTAACTATGGCTACACCTTC.

This clone has only a few counts. The chain uses TRBV19 and TRBJ1-4; 9 nucleotides line up with TRBD1. V was clipped by 8 bases and J by 8 bases; unmatched bases: 6. Germline loops: CDR1 LNHDA, CDR2 SQIVND (reference sequence). There are 13 residues in the CDR3. Here the CDR3 reads CASRGTGLEKLFF. The CDR3 nucleotides are TGTGCCAGTCGCGGGACAGGGCTAGAAAAACTGTTTTTT.

This chain uses TRBV5-1 with TRBJ1-6; 8 positions agree with TRBD1. V shed 7 bases, J shed 2 bases, and the junction held 11 bases outside the gene matches. CDR1 SGHRS and CDR2 YFSETQ come from the germline V gene. The CDR3 has 17 amino acids. The CDR3 is CASSNERDRTYNSPLHF. The CDR3, as DNA: TGCGCCAGCTCAAACGAACGGGACAGGACCTATAATTCACCCCTCCACTTT.

This clone has just a few counts. V is TRBV18 and J is TRBJ1-1; no reliable D call. Germline V gene lookup returns CDR1 KGHSH and CDR2 LQKENI. Trimming cost V 3 bases and J 2 bases, with 10 bases left between them. The CDR3 contains 14 residues. CDR3 DNA: TGTGCCAGCTCACCTACAACAACCAACACTGAAGCTTTCTTT. The encoded protein is CASSPTTTNTEAFF.

This chain links TRBV29-1 with TRBJ2-1; 14 positions match TRBD2. The CDR3 spans 16 residues. Germline CDR1 reads SQVTM; CDR2 reads ANQGSEA. With V trimmed by 6 bases and J by 6 bases, 10 bases remained unmatched. CDR3 sequence: CSVEGETSGGVNEQFF. CDR3 bases: TGCAGCGTCGAGGGAGAGACTAGCGGGGGGGTCAATGAGCAGTTCTTC.